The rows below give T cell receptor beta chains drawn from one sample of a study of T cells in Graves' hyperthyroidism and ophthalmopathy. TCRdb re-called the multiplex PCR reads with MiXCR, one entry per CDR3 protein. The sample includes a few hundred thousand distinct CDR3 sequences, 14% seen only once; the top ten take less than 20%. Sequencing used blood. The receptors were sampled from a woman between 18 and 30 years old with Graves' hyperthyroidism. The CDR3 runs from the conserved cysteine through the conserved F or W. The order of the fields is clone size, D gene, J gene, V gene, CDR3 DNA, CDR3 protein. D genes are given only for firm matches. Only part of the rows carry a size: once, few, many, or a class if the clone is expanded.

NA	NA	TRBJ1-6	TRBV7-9	TGTGCCAGCAGCTTAGCGCCGTGGGCAGGGACGGGAAATTCACCCCTCCACTTT	CASSLAPWAGTGNSPLHF
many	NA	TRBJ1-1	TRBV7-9	TGTGCCAGCAGCTTGGTGGAGTTTCTAGCGAACACTGAAGCTTTCTTT	CASSLVEFLANTEAFF
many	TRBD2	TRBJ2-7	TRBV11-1	TGTGCCAGCAGTTCCACTAGCGGGAGGTCCTACGAGCAGTACTTC	CASSSTSGRSYEQYF
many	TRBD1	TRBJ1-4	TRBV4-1	TGCGCCAGCAGCCAAACCCGGGACAGGGGAGTACGTGAAAAACTGTTTTTT	CASSQTRDRGVREKLFF
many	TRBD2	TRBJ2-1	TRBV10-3	TGTGCCATCAGTGGGATTAGCGGGACCAACAATGAGCAGTTCTTC	CAISGISGTNNEQFF
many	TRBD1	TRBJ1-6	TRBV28	TGTGCCAGCAGTTTAGGGGACAGGGGTAATTCACCCCTCCACTTT	CASSLGDRGNSPLHF
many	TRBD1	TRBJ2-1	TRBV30	TGTGCCTGGAAACAGGGGGTAACGAGCTCCTACAATGAGCAGTTCTTC	CAWKQGVTSSYNEQFF
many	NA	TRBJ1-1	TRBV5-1	TGCGCCAGCAGCTTCAGGGGCATCACTGAAGCTTTCTTT	CASSFRGITEAFF
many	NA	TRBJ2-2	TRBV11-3	TGTGCCAGCAGCTTAGCGAGGGGGTCAAGACACGGGGAGCTGTTTTTT	CASSLARGSRHGELFF
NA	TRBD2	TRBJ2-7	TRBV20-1	TGCAGTGCTAGACTCCAGCGGGGTACCCCCTACGAGCAGTACTTC	CSARLQRGTPYEQYF
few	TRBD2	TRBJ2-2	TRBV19	TGTGCCAGTAGGGGACTAGCGGAGACCGGGGAGCTGTTTTTT	CASRGLAETGELFF
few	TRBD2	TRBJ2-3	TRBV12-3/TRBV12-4	TGTGCCAGCAGCCCCCCCAGACTAGCAGCAGATACGCAGTATTTT	CASSPPRLAADTQYF
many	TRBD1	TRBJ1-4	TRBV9	TGTGCCAGCAGCCTACAGGGGATGAATGAAAAACTGTTTTTT	CASSLQGMNEKLFF
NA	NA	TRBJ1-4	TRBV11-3	TGTGCCAGCAGCCCCACCCTCGGCGAAAAACTGTTTTTT	CASSPTLGEKLFF
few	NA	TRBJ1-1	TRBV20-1	TGCAGTGCTAGTTACAATTTGGACACTGAAGCTTTCTTT	CSASYNLDTEAFF
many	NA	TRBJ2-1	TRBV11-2	TGTGCCAGCAGTCCAGGGTTTAAGGAGCGGCAGTTCTTC	CASSPGFKERQFF
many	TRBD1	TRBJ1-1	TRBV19	TGTGCCAGTAGCCCTCGCCCGGGACAGGGGAGCACTGAAGCTTTCTTT	CASSPRPGQGSTEAFF
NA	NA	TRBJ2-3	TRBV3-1	TGTGCCAGCAGCCAAACGTGGGCAGGGACAACAGATACGCAGTATTTT	CASSQTWAGTTDTQYF
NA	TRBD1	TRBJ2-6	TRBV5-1	TGCGCCAGCAGCTTGGCCCGTAGACAGGGCAGCTCTGGGGCCAACGTCCTGACTTTC	CASSLARRQGSSGANVLTF
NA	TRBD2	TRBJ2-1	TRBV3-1	TGTGCCAGCAGCTATCAGGCGACTAGCGGGAGAGAAAAGTTCTTC	CASSYQATSGREKFF
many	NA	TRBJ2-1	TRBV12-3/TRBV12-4	TGTGCCAGCAGTTTTGGTAGATCATGGGAGAATGAGCAGTTCTTC	CASSFGRSWENEQFF
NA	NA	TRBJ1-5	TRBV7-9	TGTGCCAGCGGAACCCTAGAAGGGGATCAGCCCCAGCATTTT	CASGTLEGDQPQHF
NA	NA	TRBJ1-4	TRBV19	TGTGCCTGCATTGGGGGCCGTAATGAAAAACTGTTTTTT	CACIGGRNEKLFF